The 8 T cell receptor beta chains presented below share a single source sample, sequenced in a study of blood T cell repertoires in COVID-19. Repertoires were generated with immunoSEQ multiplex PCR, while TCRdb's copy carries only in-frame clones and drops some. The data show roughly 110,000 clones, with roughly 80% seen just once and about 10% held by the top ten. Sequencing used peripheral blood. The receptors derive from a human donor in a cohort sampled during active COVID-19.

This chain joins TRBV5-6 and TRBJ1-2; the match to TRBD1 covers 7 bases. The length of the CDR3 is 16 residues. J gave up 1 base and V 5 bases, and 11 bases lay outside the gene matches. Germline V gives CDR1 SGHDT, CDR2 YYEEEE. The CDR3 sequence is CASRLGTDFNNYGYTF. In nucleotides, the CDR3 is TGTGCCAGCAGGCTTGGGACAGATTTTAATAACTATGGCTACACCTTC. Variable domain in full (rest from reference TRBV5-6 and TRBJ1-2): DAGVTQSPTHLIKTRGQQVTLRCSPKSGHDTVSWYQQALGQGPQFIFQYYEEEERQRGNFPDRFSGHQFPNYSSELNVNALLLGDSALYLCASRLGTDFNNYGYTFGSGTRLTVV.

This chain uses TRBV7-3 with TRBJ1-1, with D tentatively TRBD1 (5 bases). The CDR3 spans 15 residues. Germline V CDR1 and CDR2: SGHTA, FQGTGA. Trimming took off 2 bases at V and 4 bases at J, with 14 bases between the two ends. The CDR3 protein is CASSLSANQGTEAFF. The CDR3 DNA reads as TGTGCCAGCAGCTTATCAGCAAACCAGGGCACTGAAGCTTTCTTT.

The chain combines TRBV15 with TRBJ1-2; 7 bases are a match to TRBD1. Germline values: CDR1 LNHNV, CDR2 YYDKDF (reference sequence). The CDR3 sequence is 16 residues long. With 0 bases clipped from V and 2 bases from J, the junction kept 6 bases outside the gene matches. CDR3 in amino acids: CATSRDLTGSNYGYTF. In DNA form, the CDR3 reads TGTGCCACCAGCAGAGATCTGACAGGGTCCAACTATGGCTACACCTTC.

The rearrangement links TRBV7-2 to TRBJ2-7; 8 nucleotides align to TRBD1. Germline V gene sequence: CDR1 SGHTA, CDR2 FQGNSA. V gave up 1 base and J gave up 4 bases; unmatched junction bases: 6. The CDR3 spans 15 residues. The CDR3 loop is CASSLGGTGDYEQYF. The CDR3 DNA sequence: TGTGCCAGCAGCTTAGGGGGGACAGGAGATTACGAGCAGTACTTC.

This rearrangement joins TRBV3-1 (or the pseudogene TRBV3-2) to TRBJ2-3; weak D call: TRBD2 (5 bases). Germline V CDR1 and CDR2: LGHDT, YNNKEL (reference sequence). V lost 0 bases, J lost 10 bases, and 11 bases lay in between. The CDR3 contains 13 residues. The DNA for the CDR3 is TGTGCCAGCAGCCAAGATAGCCTCGGGGCGCAGTATTTT. This gives the protein CASSQDSLGAQYF.

The V gene is TRBV5-4, the J gene TRBJ1-6; maybe TRBD1 (5 bases). This CDR3 has 15 residues. In germline, CDR1 is SGHNT, CDR2 YYREEE (reference sequence). Trimming stripped 1 base from V and 5 bases from J, with 10 bases between. The CDR3 DNA reads as TGTGCCAGCAGCTTGAAAACAGGACATAATTCACCCCTCCACTTT. Translating it yields CASSLKTGHNSPLHF. The entire variable domain, with the rest obtained from reference TRBV5-4 and TRBJ1-6, is as follows: ETGVTQSPTHLIKTRGQQVTLRCSSQSGHNTVSWYQQALGQGPQFIFQYYREEENGRGNFPPRFSGLQFPNYSSELNVNALELDDSALYLCASSLKTGHNSPLHFGNGTRLTVT.

The gene calls are TRBV30 and TRBJ2-7; D unresolved. The ends were cut back, 2 bases at V and 7 bases at J, with 12 bases in the middle. Per germline, CDR1 GTSNPN and CDR2 SVGIG (reference sequence). The CDR3 covers 12 residues. CDR3 in DNA: TGTGCCTGGAGTTTTTCAGGTGTTGAGCAGTACTTC. It specifies CAWSFSGVEQYF.

The rearrangement joins TRBV4-3 to TRBJ1-2; a weak D match, TRBD1 (6 bases). Deletions cut 3 bases from V and 6 bases from J, with 14 bases between. In germline, CDR1 is LGHNA, CDR2 YSLEER. The CDR3 extends over 14 amino acids. The CDR3 is CASSQRGARDGYTF. CDR3 bases: TGCGCCAGCAGCCAGCGGGGGGCCCGGGATGGCTACACCTTC.